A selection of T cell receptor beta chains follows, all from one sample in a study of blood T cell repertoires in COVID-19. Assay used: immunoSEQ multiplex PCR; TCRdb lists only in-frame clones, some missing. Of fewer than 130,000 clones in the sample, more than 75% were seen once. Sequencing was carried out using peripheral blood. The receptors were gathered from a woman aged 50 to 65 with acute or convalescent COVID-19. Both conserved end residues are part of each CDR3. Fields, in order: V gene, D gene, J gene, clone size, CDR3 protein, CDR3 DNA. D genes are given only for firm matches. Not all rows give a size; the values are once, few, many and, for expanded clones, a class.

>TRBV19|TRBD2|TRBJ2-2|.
CASRALWSGAGELFF
TGTGCCAGTAGGGCCCTTTGGAGCGGGGCCGGGGAGCTGTTTTTT
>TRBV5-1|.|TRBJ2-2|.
CASSLAGNTGELFF
TGCGCCAGCAGCTTAGCGGGGAACACCGGGGAGCTGTTTTTT
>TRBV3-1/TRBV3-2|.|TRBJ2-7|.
CASSRGGQSSYEQYF
TGTGCCAGCAGCCGAGGAGGACAGAGCTCCTACGAGCAGTACTTC
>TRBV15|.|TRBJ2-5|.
CATSKGRTYQETQYF
TGTGCCACCAGCAAAGGGAGAACGTACCAAGAGACCCAGTACTTC
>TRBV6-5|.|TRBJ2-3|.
CASTAGAGADTQYF
TGTGCCAGCACGGCGGGGGCAGGGGCAGATACGCAGTATTTT
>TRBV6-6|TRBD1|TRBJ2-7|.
CASSLTGPSYEQYF
TGTGCCAGCAGCCTGACAGGGCCTTCCTACGAGCAGTACTTC
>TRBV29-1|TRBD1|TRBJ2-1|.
CSGMTGTGAMWEQFF
TGCAGCGGCATGACCGGGACAGGGGCGATGTGGGAGCAGTTCTTC
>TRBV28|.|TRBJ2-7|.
CASRQQGYEQYF
TGTGCCAGCAGGCAACAGGGATACGAGCAGTACTTC
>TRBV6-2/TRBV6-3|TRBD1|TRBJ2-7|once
CASSPGTGSGTYEQYF
TGTGCCAGCAGTCCCGGGACAGGGTCAGGGACCTACGAGCAGTACTTC
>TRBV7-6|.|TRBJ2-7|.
CASSLVGGYEQYF
TGTGCCAGCAGCTTAGTAGGGGGATACGAGCAGTACTTC
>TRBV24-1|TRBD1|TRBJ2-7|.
CATSEQDRAPSYEQYF
TGTGCCACCAGTGAACAGGACAGGGCCCCCTCCTACGAGCAGTACTTC
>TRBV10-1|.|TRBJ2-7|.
CASSGLGPQSYEQYF
TGCGCCAGCAGTGGACTAGGCCCACAATCCTACGAGCAGTACTTC
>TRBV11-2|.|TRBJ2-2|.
CASSLAPGNTGELFF
TGTGCCAGCAGCTTAGCCCCAGGGAACACCGGGGAGCTGTTTTTT
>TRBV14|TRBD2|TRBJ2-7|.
CASSPELAGVSGEQYF
TGTGCCAGCAGCCCAGAATTAGCGGGAGTCTCTGGCGAGCAGTACTTC
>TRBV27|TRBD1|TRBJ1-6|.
CASSSTGPNSPLHF
TGTGCCAGCAGTTCGACAGGGCCAAATTCACCCCTCCACTTT
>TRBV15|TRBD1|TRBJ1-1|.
CATSRGDSVNTEAFF
TGTGCCACCAGCAGGGGGGACAGTGTGAACACTGAAGCTTTCTTT
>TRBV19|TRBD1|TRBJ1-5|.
CASSMVNRGGQPQHF
TGTGCCAGTAGTATGGTAAACAGGGGCGGCCAGCCCCAGCATTTT
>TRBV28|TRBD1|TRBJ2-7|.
CASSPPGQREQYF
TGTGCCAGCAGTCCACCGGGACAGCGGGAGCAGTACTTC
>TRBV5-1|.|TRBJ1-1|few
CASTMGTLNTEAFF
TGCGCCAGCACCATGGGGACATTGAACACTGAAGCTTTCTTT
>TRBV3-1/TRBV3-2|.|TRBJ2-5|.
CVSSQETIAGLVETQYF
TGTGTCAGCAGCCAAGAAACGATAGCAGGGCTGGTGGAGACCCAGTACTTC
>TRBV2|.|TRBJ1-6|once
CASSEASGSSPLHF
TGTGCCAGCAGTGAAGCATCCGGGTCCTCACCCCTCCACTTT
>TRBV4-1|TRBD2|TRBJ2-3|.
CASSQDSSGGPGDTQYF
TGCGCCAGCAGCCAAGACTCTTCGGGAGGGCCTGGAGATACGCAGTATTTT
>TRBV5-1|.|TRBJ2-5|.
CASSLSRGDETQYF
TGCGCCAGCAGCTTATCCAGGGGTGACGAGACCCAGTACTTC
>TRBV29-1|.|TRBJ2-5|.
CSGCRAWDQETQYF
TGCAGCGGATGCAGGGCTTGGGACCAAGAGACCCAGTACTTC
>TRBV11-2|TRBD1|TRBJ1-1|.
CASSLTGSTTEAFF
TGTGCCAGCAGCTTGACAGGGTCTACGACTGAAGCTTTCTTT
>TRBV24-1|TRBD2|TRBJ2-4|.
CATSDSRGSVAKNIQYF
TGTGCCACCAGTGATTCCCGCGGGAGTGTGGCCAAAAACATTCAGTACTTC
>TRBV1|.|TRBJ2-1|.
CTSSQEGGRAANEQFF
TGCACCAGCAGCCAAGAAGGCGGGAGGGCCGCCAATGAGCAGTTCTTC
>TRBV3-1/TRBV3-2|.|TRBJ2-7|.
CASSQEAAAGQYF
TGTGCCAGCAGCCAAGAGGCGGCCGCCGGGCAGTACTTC
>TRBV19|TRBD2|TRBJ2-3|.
CASRAIGTSGSADTQYF
TGTGCCAGTAGGGCGATCGGGACTAGCGGGAGCGCAGATACGCAGTATTTT
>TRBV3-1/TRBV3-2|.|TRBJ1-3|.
CASSQGRTDGNTIYF
TGTGCCAGCAGCCAAGGGCGGACAGACGGAAACACCATATATTTT
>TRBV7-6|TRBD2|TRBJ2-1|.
CASSSGLAGPFSSYNEQFF
TGTGCCAGCAGCTCCGGACTAGCGGGACCTTTCAGCTCCTACAATGAGCAGTTCTTC
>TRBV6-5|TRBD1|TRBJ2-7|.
CASSPGGTGGYEQYF
TGTGCCAGCAGCCCCGGGGGGACAGGGGGGTACGAGCAGTACTTC
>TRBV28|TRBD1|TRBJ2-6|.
CASGTGSLSGANVLTF
TGTGCCTCCGGGACAGGTTCCCTCTCTGGGGCCAACGTCCTGACTTTC
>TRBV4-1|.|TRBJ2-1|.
CASSQGLDSSYNEQFF
TGCGCCAGCAGCCAAGGCCTAGACAGCTCCTACAATGAGCAGTTCTTC
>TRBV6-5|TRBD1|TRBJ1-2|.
CASSTGTGKRGYTF
TGTGCCAGCAGTACCGGGACAGGGAAGAGGGGCTACACCTTC
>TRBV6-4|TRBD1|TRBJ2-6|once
CASSTTGGAGANVLTF
TGTGCCAGCAGTACCACAGGGGGCGCTGGGGCCAACGTCCTGACTTTC
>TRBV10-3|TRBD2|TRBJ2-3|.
CAISEASGRAPDTQYF
TGTGCCATCAGTGAAGCCAGCGGGAGGGCCCCAGATACGCAGTATTTT
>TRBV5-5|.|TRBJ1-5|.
CASSLVGTVRGQPQHF
TGTGCCAGCAGCTTGGTCGGAACGGTAAGGGGTCAGCCCCAGCATTTT
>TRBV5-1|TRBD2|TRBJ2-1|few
CASSSGLAGDRQFF
TGCGCCAGCAGCTCGGGACTAGCGGGAGACCGGCAGTTCTTC
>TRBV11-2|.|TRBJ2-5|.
CAGSLGGGQETQYF
TGTGCCGGCAGCTTAGGCGGAGGGCAAGAGACCCAGTACTTC
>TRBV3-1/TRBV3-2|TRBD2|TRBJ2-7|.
CASSQGLADLYEQYF
TGTGCCAGCAGCCAAGGACTAGCGGACCTCTACGAGCAGTACTTC
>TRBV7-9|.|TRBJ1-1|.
CASIDSQGANTEAFF
TGTGCCAGCATCGACTCACAGGGAGCGAACACTGAAGCTTTCTTT
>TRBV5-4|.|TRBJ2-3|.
CASSSPNFDTQYF
TGTGCCAGCAGCTCCCCGAACTTCGATACGCAGTATTTT